The 9 T cell receptor beta chains in this list originate from one sample, sequenced in a study of blood T cell repertoires in COVID-19. This table comes from immunoSEQ multiplex PCR, and its TCRdb copy is limited to in-frame clones, with some not included. The table shows some 210,000 clones, with around 81% occurring only once. The specimen sequenced was PBMCs or T cells enriched from blood (not recorded which). All receptors come from a woman in her forties or fifties with acute COVID-19.

This clone was seen just once. The J gene is TRBJ2-5, the V gene TRBV10-3; maybe TRBD2 (6 bases). Germline V gene sequence: CDR1 ENHRY, CDR2 SYGVKD. V was cut by 4 bases and J by 5 bases, with 17 bases left in between. The CDR3 totals 15 residues. The CDR3: CAISGRDGGVETQYF. CDR3 nucleotides: TGTGCCATCAGTGGCCGGGACGGGGGTGTGGAGACCCAGTACTTC.

The chain is built from TRBV27 and TRBJ1-5, with TRBD1 matching over 7 bases. V lost 5 bases, J lost 7 bases, and 14 bases stayed unmatched. CDR3 size: 16 residues. Germline-derived CDR1 and CDR2 are MNHEY and SMNVEV (reference sequence). The CDR3: CASSDRGRGAQQPQHF. The CDR3 DNA follows: TGTGCCAGCAGTGACCGGGGCAGGGGGGCGCAACAGCCCCAGCATTTT.

This clone was seen more than once but under ten times. The chain links TRBV7-9 to TRBJ1-3; no firm D call. The CDR3 sequence is 14 residues long. Germline assignment: CDR1 SEHNR and CDR2 FQNEAQ (reference sequence). V was clipped by 4 bases and J by 3 bases, with 10 bases between them. The CDR3 spells CASSSRNVGNTIYF. CDR3 DNA: TGTGCCAGCAGCTCCAGGAATGTTGGAAACACCATATATTTT.

The chain employs TRBV6-5 and TRBJ1-3, with TRBD1 as a possible D gene (6 bases). Germline V CDR1 and CDR2: MNHEY, SVGAGI. V lost 5 bases to trimming and J lost 0 bases, with 8 bases between them. The CDR3 contains 14 residues. CDR3 in DNA: TGTGCCAGCAGTCAACAGGGCTCTGGAAACACCATATATTTT. The encoded protein is CASSQQGSGNTIYF.

This rearrangement joins TRBV18 to TRBJ2-5, with a weak D call TRBD1 (6 bases). The germline gives CDR1 KGHSH, CDR2 LQKENI. This CDR3 spans 13 amino acids. V was clipped by 5 bases and J by 4 bases, with 11 bases between them. CDR3 in DNA: TGTGCCAGCTCATCGGGACAATCAGAGACCCAGTACTTC. This sequence encodes CASSSGQSETQYF.

This chain links TRBV10-3 with TRBJ1-5; D is perhaps TRBD1 (5 bases). The V and J ends lost 6 bases and 4 bases respectively, with 7 bases between them. Germline loops: CDR1 ENHRY, CDR2 SYGVKD. There are 12 residues in the CDR3. CDR3: CAIRDNNQPQHF. The CDR3 DNA sequence: TGTGCCATCAGGGACAATAATCAGCCCCAGCATTTT.

This chain links TRBV19 with TRBJ1-2; 7 nucleotides agree with TRBD1. Germline CDR1 is LNHDA and CDR2 is SQIVND (reference sequence). The CDR3 totals 15 residues. V lost 4 bases and J lost 0; bases outside the gene matches: 5. Written as DNA, the CDR3 is TGTGCCAGTAGTAAAAGGGACAGTGCTAACTATGGCTACACCTTC. Encoded protein: CASSKRDSANYGYTF.

This clone is a singleton in its sample. V gene TRBV28 combines with J gene TRBJ2-7, with 7 bases aligning to TRBD1. Losses at the gene ends were 7 bases for V and 3 bases for J; bases not matched to a gene: 6. Germline CDR1 is MDHEN and CDR2 is SYDVKM. CDR3 length equals 13 residues. The CDR3, as DNA: TGTGCCAGCATCCTCCGACAGGGCTACGAGCAGTACTTC. This codes for CASILRQGYEQYF.

The chain links TRBV29-1 to TRBJ2-7, with 12 bases fitting TRBD2. Germline CDR1 reads SQVTM; CDR2 reads ANQGSEA. CDR3 length equals 14 residues. With 6 bases clipped from V and 4 bases from J, the junction kept 7 bases outside the gene matches. CDR3 loop: CSVLTSGSRYEQYF. The DNA of the CDR3 is TGCAGCGTCTTGACTAGCGGGAGTAGATACGAGCAGTACTTC.